This T cell receptor (beta chain) was obtained from a study of blood T cell repertoires in COVID-19 (dated by TCRdb to the early 2020s). Turning to the overall study: Samples covering the acute and convalescent phases of COVID-19 were provided by collaborators in the United States, Italy and Spain. The samples were drawn from two sources: the first 160 participants of the ongoing ImmuneRACE study, and over 950 subjects contributed by 6 global collaborators. Deeply sampled blood TCRbeta repertoires from subjects exposed to, actively infected with, or recovered from COVID-19 were included in the dataset. Sample metadata almost always included a de-identified subject ID, COVID-19 status, age in years and sex. Where available, HLA class I and class II types were obtained from metadata supplied by the sample provider rather than from assay-based typing. The repertoires were made available in a free public database intended to serve as a resource for research on the immune response to SARS-CoV-2. The material from the prospective study consisted of cDNA or gDNA derived from T cells, B-cell-depleted T cells, or PBMCs. Findings and caveats that apply to the study as a whole: The amount of clinical and demographic metadata varied by source and participant and was provided uncurated.

CDR1 and CDR2, looked up from the germline V gene (reference sequence), are MNHEY and SMNVEV. The CDR3 runs 16 residues from the cysteine to the phenylalanine. CDR3 DNA only is kept here, 48 bases in frame from base 1. Clipping removes 3 bases from V and 5 bases from J, with 10 as the unmatched junction base count. One collaborating source in Seattle enrolled patients during active infection and followed them longitudinally through the course of disease. Each collaborating institution followed its own protocols to collect whole blood in K2EDTA tubes. For TCRbeta analysis, collaborator samples were shipped as frozen whole blood, as isolated PBMCs, or as DNA extracted from either sample type. The count of this clone is one. Its antigen remains undetermined. No base quality information exists; no much larger clone differs at one position. TCRbeta CDR3 regions were amplified from genomic DNA by means of the immunoSEQ Assay, a bias-controlled multiplex PCR. The study's own analysis went as follows. Within the assay, amplification of reference gene primers was used to estimate how many nucleated cells each sample contained. Sequence reads were collapsed and filtered to measure the absolute abundance of every unique TCRbeta CDR3 rearrangement. For each sample, productive Simpson clonality was calculated as the square root of Simpson's diversity index over productive rearrangements. The clones in this table, taken by TCRdb from immuneACCESS, are in-frame only. Not every clone is retained; where verified, under half of the shortfall comes from an unresolved V gene, and the cause of the rest is unknown. V and J calls and clone size are given by that table; D and trimming were obtained from the DNA. A total of 230,000 or so clones appear in this sample, around 90% of them only once. About 2.1% of the sample lies in the top ten.

This TCR derives from a woman aged 55 to 70 with COVID-19, enrolled during active disease. Specimen: peripheral blood. The rearranged chain carries TRBV27 and TRBJ1-1; 9 of the junction bases match TRBD1. The CDR3 is CASSFYGTGRITEAFF. The sequenced DNA: TGTGCCAGCAGTTTCTATGGGACAGGGAGGATTACTGAAGCTTTCTTT.